Each of the 14 T cell receptor beta chains below was sequenced from the same sample in a study of T-cell memory formation after mild COVID-19. Via MiXCR, TCRdb re-called the 5' RACE reads, giving one row per CDR3 protein. The sample carries roughly 450,000 distinct CDR3 sequences, 18% recorded once. What was sequenced was PBMCs or a T cell subset sorted from them (not recorded which). The receptor set was obtained from a man younger than 30 who had mild COVID-19 (a few samples of this study predate the infection). Cell type and time point are not known.

The CDR3 spells CASSQGTGYQPQHF. The CDR3 DNA reads TGCGCCAGCAGCCAAGGGACAGGGTATCAGCCCCAGCATTTT. The rearrangement links TRBV4-1 to TRBJ1-5, with 8 bases identical to TRBD1. V dropped 1 base and J dropped 5; count of bases not matched to a gene: 1. There are 14 residues in the CDR3. Germline assignment: CDR1 MGHRA and CDR2 YSYEKL.

There are many counts of this clonotype. The chain uses TRBV7-3 and TRBJ1-1; unclear D gene. CDR1 is SGHTA and CDR2 is FQGTGA in the germline V gene. Trimming left V 2 bases short and J 1 base short, with 8 bases between. The CDR3 loop spans 14 amino acids. Written as DNA, the CDR3 is TGTGCCAGCAGCTTACTGGCTGGGAACACTGAAGCTTTCTTT. Translated: CASSLLAGNTEAFF.

The rearrangement uses TRBV5-1 and TRBJ2-7, with 7 bases identical to TRBD1. Germline values: CDR1 SGHRS, CDR2 YFSETQ. The J segment lost 2 bases and the V segment lost 5 bases, leaving 10 bases of the junction unmatched. This CDR3 has 15 amino acids. The CDR3 spells CASSRARDSPYEQYF. For the CDR3, the DNA is TGCGCCAGCAGTCGGGCTCGGGACAGTCCCTACGAGCAGTACTTC.

The gene calls are TRBV6-2 or TRBV6-3 and TRBJ2-7, with D hard to call. Germline V gives CDR1 MNHEY, CDR2 SVGEGT. V lost 4 bases to trimming and J lost 4 bases, with 11 bases between them. The CDR3 covers 13 residues. The CDR3 loop reads CASSFDKSYEQYF. CDR3 in DNA: TGTGCCAGCAGTTTCGACAAATCTTACGAGCAGTACTTC.

This clonotype was counted between two and nine times. Here the CDR3 reads CASSLTWTHQETQYF. CDR3 coding DNA: TGTGCCAGCAGCTTAACCTGGACACACCAAGAGACCCAGTACTTC. V usage is TRBV11-2 and J usage is TRBJ2-5; D is perhaps TRBD1 (5 bases). CDR3 length equals 15 residues. Germline V CDR1 and CDR2: SGHAT, FQNNGV. Trimming stripped 2 bases from V and 0 bases from J, with 10 bases between.

This clonotype showed up many times. The junction shows a germline mismatch at one end, possibly a read error. V usage is TRBV10-3 and J usage is TRBJ2-3; tentatively, D is TRBD1 or TRBD2 (6 bases each). CDR3 size: 14 residues. Germline CDR1 ENHRY, CDR2 SYGVKD. CDR3 DNA sequence: TGTGCCACCAGTCAAGGGGGGCCCACAGATACGCAGTATTTT. Encoded protein: CATSQGGPTDTQYF.

The sample holds a few counts of this clonotype. V usage is TRBV7-6 and J usage is TRBJ2-5; 10 bases align to TRBD1. This CDR3 is built from 15 residues. V lost 3 bases, J lost 5 bases, and 6 bases stayed unmatched. In germline, CDR1 is SGHVS, CDR2 FNYEAQ. CDR3 protein: CASSLVTGGYETQYF. The CDR3 DNA sequence: TGTGCCAGCAGCTTGGTGACAGGGGGCTACGAGACCCAGTACTTC.

This clonotype has at least ten counts. The CDR3 loop is CATSTDRTGEQFF. As DNA, the CDR3 is TGTGCCACCAGCACAGACAGGACCGGGGAGCAGTTCTTC. The chain combines TRBV15 with TRBJ2-1, with a tentative D call TRBD1 (6 bases). From germline, CDR1 is LNHNV and CDR2 YYDKDF (reference sequence). The CDR3 has 13 residues. Trimming removed 4 bases from V and 10 bases from J, with 14 bases in between. The variable domain in full, with the rest retrieved from reference TRBV15 and TRBJ2-1, is DAMVIQNPRYQVTQFGKPVTLSCSQTLNHNVMYWYQQKSSQAPKLLFHYYDKDFNNEADTPDNFQSRRPNTSFCFLDIRSPGLGDTAMYLCATSTDRTGEQFFGPGTRLTVL.

This clonotype was counted between two and nine times. V is TRBV5-1 and J is TRBJ2-7; no firm D call. The CDR3 has 15 amino acids. V lost 1 base, J lost 4 bases, and 15 bases lay in between. Germline V lookup: CDR1 SGHRS, CDR2 YFSETQ. This chain's CDR3 is CASSLLDSLVYEQYF. The CDR3 coding sequence is TGCGCCAGCAGCTTGCTTGATTCCCTAGTGTACGAGCAGTACTTC.

This chain links TRBV2 with TRBJ1-4; 11 bases match TRBD1. The CDR3 has 17 residues. Germline CDR1 SNHLY, CDR2 FYNNEI. V lost 3 bases, J lost 5 bases, and 8 bases stayed unmatched. CDR3 bases: TGTGCCAGCAGTGATAGCGGGACAGGGGGTCCGAATGAAAAACTGTTTTTT. This sequence encodes CASSDSGTGGPNEKLFF.

This clonotype was found a few times. CDR3 in amino acids: CASSPSATDGEAFF. The CDR3, as DNA: TGCGCCAGCAGCCCCTCCGCCACTGATGGTGAAGCTTTCTTT. The gene calls are TRBV5-1 and TRBJ1-1; D not resolved. The germline gives CDR1 SGHRS, CDR2 YFSETQ. CDR3 size: 14 residues. V was pared by 4 bases and J by 7 bases, with 17 bases between.

By frequency in the sample, this clonotype is medium-sized. V gene TRBV5-1 combines with J gene TRBJ1-1; 9 bases fit TRBD1. V shed 0 bases, J shed 9 bases, and the junction held 3 bases outside the gene matches. The V gene's germline CDR1 is SGHRS and CDR2 YFSETQ. This CDR3 region has 13 residues. The CDR3 nucleotides read TGCGCCAGCAGCTTGGGCGACAGGGGGAAAGCTTTCTTT. Its protein product is CASSLGDRGKAFF.

This clonotype was counted at least ten times. This chain links TRBV7-9 with TRBJ2-7; 9 bases fit TRBD1. The CDR3 consists of 14 residues. V dropped 5 bases and J dropped 6; count of bases not matched to a gene: 8. The V gene's germline CDR1 is SEHNR and CDR2 FQNEAQ (reference sequence). The CDR3 here is CASSIGQGILEQYF. CDR3 DNA sequence: TGTGCCAGCAGCATTGGACAGGGGATCCTCGAGCAGTACTTC.

J is TRBJ2-1 and V is TRBV5-1; 11 positions agree with TRBD1. Germline V gives CDR1 SGHRS, CDR2 YFSETQ. J lost 5 bases, V lost 0 bases, and 4 bases had no gene match. This CDR3 has 16 residues. The CDR3, as DNA: TGCGCCAGCAGCTTGGCCGGGACAGGGGGGAACAATGAGCAGTTCTTC. This sequence encodes CASSLAGTGGNNEQFF. The full variable domain, in which reference TRBV5-1 and TRBJ2-1 provide the parts outside the CDR3, is KAGVTQTPRYLIKTRGQQVTLSCSPISGHRSVSWYQQTPGQGLQFLFEYFSETQRNKGNFPGRFSGRQFSNSRSEMNVSTLELGDSALYLCASSLAGTGGNNEQFFGPGTRLTVL.